The next 12 T cell receptor beta chains were all read from a single sample in a study of spatial heterogeneity in lung cancer. TCRdb itself ran the 5' RACE reads through MiXCR, one entry per CDR3 protein. Seen here are some 120,000 distinct CDR3 sequences, roughly an eighth observed once, and the top ten hold approximately 16%. Described time point: blood at routine non-recurrence follow-up after resection. Whole RNA came from tumor, nontumor lung or frozen PBMC and was sequenced without being sorted. Specimen: PBMCs, collected at follow-up. These TCRs come from a male donor with early-stage non-small cell lung cancer.

The chain uses TRBV24-1 and TRBJ2-1; tentatively, D is TRBD1 (6 bases). Germline CDR1 reads KGHDR; CDR2 reads SFDVKD. V was cut by 4 bases and J by 2 bases, with 11 bases left in between. The CDR3 length is 15 residues. CDR3 protein: CATSEDSQAYNEQFF. CDR3 bases: TGTGCCACCAGTGAGGACAGTCAAGCCTACAATGAGCAGTTCTTC.

This clonotype showed up many times. The chain uses TRBV10-3 and TRBJ2-7; D might be TRBD1 or TRBD2, each matching 6 bases. The germline V gene encodes CDR1 ENHRY and CDR2 SYGVKD. Trimming stripped 2 bases from V and 5 bases from J, with 10 bases between. The CDR3 sequence is 13 residues long. The CDR3 nucleotides read TGTGCCATCAGTGAGACAGGGACTCACGAGCAGTACTTC. Translation gives CAISETGTHEQYF.

There are many counts of this clonotype. The chain carries TRBV2 and TRBJ1-1; D might be TRBD1 (5 bases). The V gene's germline CDR1 is SNHLY and CDR2 FYNNEI. Trimming removed 7 bases from V and 4 bases from J, with 13 bases in between. CDR3 length: 13 amino acids. Here the CDR3 reads CASTRDGGTEAFF. CDR3 DNA sequence: TGTGCCAGCACGAGGGATGGGGGCACTGAAGCTTTCTTT. Full variable domain (remainder filled in from reference TRBV2 and TRBJ1-1): EPEVTQTPSHQVTQMGQEVILRCVPISNHLYFYWYRQILGQKVEFLVSFYNNEISEKSEIFDDQFSVERPDGSNFTLKIRSTKLEDSAMYFCASTRDGGTEAFFGQGTRLTVV.

The chain couples TRBV28 to TRBJ1-1; weak D call: TRBD1 (6 bases). Germline V gene sequence: CDR1 MDHEN, CDR2 SYDVKM. This CDR3 spans 15 amino acids. V gave up 7 bases and J gave up 0 bases, with 15 bases separating them. CDR3 sequence: CASNAGTTMNTEAFF. CDR3 sequence (DNA): TGTGCCAGCAATGCTGGGACAACCATGAACACTGAAGCTTTCTTT.

The chain employs TRBV5-6 and TRBJ1-4; no clear D. The CDR3 consists of 15 residues. Looked up from germline, CDR1 is SGHDT and CDR2 is YYEEEE. The ends were cut back, 6 bases at V and 6 bases at J, with 18 bases in the middle. CDR3 loop: CASTQTGKRDEKLFF. Written as DNA, the CDR3 is TGTGCCAGCACCCAGACCGGGAAGAGGGATGAAAAACTGTTTTTT.

Remarks on this clonotype: A much larger clone lies one base from this, so it may be a read error. The chain carries TRBV4-3 and TRBJ2-6, with unresolved D. The germline CDR1 and CDR2 sequences are LGHNA and YSLEER. There are 19 residues in the CDR3. CDR3 protein: CANSQERIGWVDGANVLTF. CDR3 nucleotide sequence: TGCGCCAACAGCCAAGAAAGGATCGGTTGGGTGGATGGGGCCAACGTCCTGACTTTC.

V and J are TRBV10-3 and TRBJ1-2; possibly TRBD1 for D (6 bases). The germline V and J ends were trimmed by 10 bases and 2 bases, with 17 bases remaining between them. This CDR3 comprises 14 residues. Germline V lookup: CDR1 ENHRY, CDR2 SYGVKD. The CDR3 nucleotides are TGTGCCACTTCCTCGGGACAATTAAACTATGGCTACACCTTC. Encoded protein: CATSSGQLNYGYTF.

A remark on this clonotype: This may be a read error: a much more frequent sequence differs by one nucleotide. CDR3 bases: TGTGTCAGCACCCAGGGTCCCGAGCAGTACTTC. Amino acids: CVSTQGPEQYF. The chain links TRBV6-6 to TRBJ2-7; D perhaps matches TRBD1 (5 bases). The CDR3 length is 11 residues. CDR1 and CDR2 from the germline V gene are MNHNY and SVGAGI (reference sequence).

This clonotype was seen a handful of times. This chain links TRBV3-1 with TRBJ1-1; weak D call: TRBD1 (6 bases). The CDR3 totals 15 residues. Germline CDR1 reads LGHDT; CDR2 reads YNNKEL (reference sequence). V was cut by 3 bases and J by 8 bases, with 19 bases left in between. CDR3 protein: CASSQPQGTADEAFF. The CDR3 coding sequence is TGTGCCAGCAGCCAGCCACAGGGTACCGCCGACGAAGCTTTCTTT. Variable domain in full (rest from reference TRBV3-1 and TRBJ1-1): DTAVSQTPKYLVTQMGNDKSIKCEQNLGHDTMYWYKQDSKKFLKIMFSYNNKELIINETVPNRFSPKSPDKAHLNLHINSLELGDSAVYFCASSQPQGTADEAFFGQGTRLTVV.

This clonotype was recorded at least ten times. The chain couples TRBV15 to TRBJ2-3; TRBD1 matches 7 bases. The CDR3 covers 12 residues. After removal of 5 bases from V and 6 bases from J, the junction contained 2 bases not matched to a gene. Germline V gives CDR1 LNHNV, CDR2 YYDKDF (reference sequence). CDR3 loop: CATSQGVDTQYF. The CDR3 DNA is TGTGCCACCAGCCAGGGGGTTGATACGCAGTATTTT.

This clonotype was recorded at least ten times. J is TRBJ2-1 and V is TRBV12-3 or TRBV12-4, with TRBD2 identical over 8 bases. CDR3 size: 17 residues. V shed 5 bases, J shed 4 bases, and the junction held 13 bases outside the gene matches. The CDR3 spells CASSPPSGGSGYNEQFF. Written as DNA, the CDR3 is TGTGCCAGCAGTCCCCCCAGCGGGGGATCGGGATACAATGAGCAGTTCTTC.

The chain couples TRBV23-1 to TRBJ2-4; TRBD1 matches at 10 bases. TRBV23-1 is marked as an open reading frame, function uncertain. The V segment lost 0 bases and the J segment 0 bases; nucleotides outside the gene matches: 2. The CDR3 is 17 residues long. CDR3 residues: CASSQSDRGEAKNIQYF. In nucleotides, the CDR3 is TGCGCCAGCAGTCAATCGGACAGGGGGGAAGCCAAAAACATTCAGTACTTC.